Listed below are T cell receptor beta chains from one sample, sequenced in a study of blood T cell repertoires in COVID-19. Assay used: immunoSEQ multiplex PCR; TCRdb lists only in-frame clones, some missing. The sample yields tens of thousands of clones, over 75% seen once. The sequencing sample was made of peripheral blood. The source of these receptors is a man between 65 and 85 years old in a cohort sampled during active COVID-19. The CDR3 runs from the conserved cysteine through the conserved F or W. D genes are given only for firm matches. Expanded clones get a size class; other rows say once, few or many, or leave the size out.

v_gene	j_gene	d_gene	abundance	CDR3aa	CDR3nt
TRBV4-1	TRBJ2-1	TRBD2	NA	CASSLYPAGTSGNNEQFF	TGCGCCAGCAGCCTTTACCCCGCCGGGACTAGCGGGAACAATGAGCAGTTCTTC
TRBV12-3/TRBV12-4	TRBJ2-1	NA	once	CASSQSRNEQFF	TGTGCCAGCAGTCAGTCTAGGAATGAGCAGTTCTTC
TRBV13	TRBJ1-5	NA	once	CASSPTNWDSVSNQPQHF	TGTGCCAGCAGCCCCACCAATTGGGACTCCGTTAGCAATCAGCCCCAGCATTTT
TRBV7-2	TRBJ2-2	NA	NA	CASDEQAGELFF	TGTGCCAGCGATGAGCAGGCCGGGGAGCTGTTTTTT
TRBV5-6	TRBJ1-1	TRBD1	NA	CASSLPGQPNTEAFF	TGTGCCAGCAGCTTACCGGGACAGCCGAACACTGAAGCTTTCTTT
TRBV28	TRBJ1-5	NA	few	CASRPWRGGIQPQHF	TGTGCCAGCCGCCCGTGGCGGGGCGGGATTCAGCCCCAGCATTTT
TRBV19	TRBJ2-7	TRBD2	NA	CASSPASGTFYEQYF	TGTGCCAGTAGTCCCGCTAGCGGGACTTTCTACGAGCAGTACTTC
TRBV7-9	TRBJ1-2	TRBD1	NA	CASSKWFSDRADYGYTF	TGTGCCAGCAGCAAGTGGTTTTCGGACAGGGCGGACTATGGCTACACCTTC
TRBV19	TRBJ1-6	TRBD1	once	CASKGWGQGNSPLHF	TGTGCCAGCAAAGGTTGGGGACAGGGGAATTCACCCCTCCACTTT
TRBV27	TRBJ1-5	NA	NA	CASSSQARNQPQHF	TGTGCCAGCAGTTCCCAGGCCCGCAATCAGCCCCAGCATTTT
TRBV5-4	TRBJ1-1	NA	NA	CASSLASQNTEAFF	TGTGCCAGCAGCTTAGCTAGTCAGAACACTGAAGCTTTCTTT
TRBV2	TRBJ2-6	TRBD1	NA	CASSKGQGNSGANVLTF	TGTGCCAGCAGCAAAGGACAGGGAAACTCTGGGGCCAACGTCCTGACTTTC
TRBV10-1	TRBJ2-2	NA	NA	CASSESGGRAHTGELFF	TGCGCCAGCAGTGAGTCCGGTGGCAGGGCCCACACCGGGGAGCTGTTTTTT
TRBV28	TRBJ1-5	NA	NA	CASSLGGSGNQPQHF	TGTGCCAGCAGTTTGGGGGGGTCCGGCAATCAGCCCCAGCATTTT
TRBV6-5	TRBJ1-2	NA	NA	CASSFGFNYGYTF	TGTGCCAGCAGTTTCGGTTTTAACTATGGCTACACCTTC
TRBV19	TRBJ2-7	TRBD2	NA	CASSIGSSGRSYEQYF	TGTGCCAGTAGTATCGGGTCTAGCGGGAGGTCCTACGAGCAGTACTTC
TRBV3-1/TRBV3-2	TRBJ2-7	NA	NA	CASSRAGEQYF	TGTGCCAGCAGCCGAGCGGGCGAGCAGTACTTC
TRBV3-1/TRBV3-2	TRBJ1-2	TRBD1	few	CASSQAPGQGLGYTF	TGTGCCAGCAGCCAAGCTCCGGGACAGGGGCTGGGCTACACCTTC
TRBV19	TRBJ1-5	TRBD1	few	CASSGGQGALGQPQHF	TGTGCCAGTAGTGGAGGACAGGGGGCGCTGGGTCAGCCCCAGCATTTT
TRBV6-6	TRBJ2-2	TRBD1	NA	CASSAPGTEGTGELFF	TGTGCCAGCAGTGCACCCGGGACAGAAGGAACCGGGGAGCTGTTTTTT
TRBV18	TRBJ2-5	NA	NA	CASSERTGQETQYF	TGTGCCAGCTCGGAACGAACAGGGCAAGAGACCCAGTACTTC
TRBV5-1	TRBJ2-6	TRBD1	NA	CASSLTGAGANVLTF	TGCGCCAGCAGCCTGACAGGGGCTGGGGCCAACGTCCTGACTTTC
TRBV16	TRBJ1-5	NA	medium-sized	CASSPFGASNQPQHF	TGTGCCAGCAGCCCCTTTGGGGCGTCAAATCAGCCCCAGCATTTT
TRBV5-1	TRBJ1-1	NA	few	CASSLYSGNTEAFF	TGCGCCAGCAGCCTCTATTCGGGGAACACTGAAGCTTTCTTT
TRBV21-1	TRBJ2-7	NA	NA	CASLLQSGVPSKAFGAPSYEQYF	TGTGCCAGCCTGCTCCAATCGGGAGTCCCCTCGAAGGCGTTTGGTGCCCCATCCTACGAGCAGTACTTC
TRBV7-8	TRBJ1-1	NA	NA	CASSRTENTEAFF	TGTGCCAGCAGCCGGACTGAGAACACTGAAGCTTTCTTT
TRBV2	TRBJ2-7	NA	NA	CASSLLPRGEQYF	TGTGCCAGCAGTCTCCTCCCGCGGGGCGAGCAGTACTTC
TRBV5-8	TRBJ2-3	TRBD2	NA	CASSPGLAGGGAADTQYF	TGTGCCAGCAGCCCCGGACTAGCGGGAGGAGGAGCCGCAGATACGCAGTATTTT
TRBV30	TRBJ1-1	TRBD1	once	CAWRRQGSTEAFF	TGTGCCTGGAGACGACAGGGGAGCACTGAAGCTTTCTTT
TRBV5-8	TRBJ1-5	NA	NA	CASSPTGYSNQPQHF	TGTGCCAGCAGCCCTACAGGATATAGCAATCAGCCCCAGCATTTT
TRBV28	TRBJ2-1	TRBD1	NA	CASIPGDRAYNEQFF	TGTGCCAGCATTCCCGGGGACAGGGCTTACAATGAGCAGTTCTTC
TRBV5-5	TRBJ1-2	TRBD1	NA	CASSSIGTGGRGYTF	TGTGCCAGCAGCTCTATAGGGACAGGAGGTCGTGGCTACACCTTC
TRBV6-6	TRBJ1-2	NA	NA	CASSPTHNYGYTF	TGTGCCAGCAGCCCGACACACAACTATGGCTACACCTTC
TRBV5-1	TRBJ2-5	NA	once	CASSLGLEETQYF	TGCGCCAGCAGCTTGGGTCTTGAAGAGACCCAGTACTTC
TRBV11-2	TRBJ2-3	NA	NA	CASSAGVLGGTDTQYF	TGTGCCAGCAGTGCAGGGGTTTTGGGCGGCACAGATACGCAGTATTTT
TRBV3-1/TRBV3-2	TRBJ1-4	NA	once	CASRGRGLIANEKLFF	TGTGCCAGCCGGGGCAGGGGTTTGATTGCTAATGAAAAACTGTTTTTT
TRBV7-8	TRBJ2-1	NA	NA	CASSPYHNEQFF	TGTGCCAGCAGCCCGTATCACAATGAGCAGTTCTTC
TRBV9	TRBJ2-1	TRBD2	NA	CASSPIGGGEQFF	TGTGCCAGCAGCCCAATCGGGGGGGGTGAGCAGTTCTTC
TRBV5-1	TRBJ2-7	TRBD2	NA	CASSLLPLAGGSSYEQYF	TGCGCCAGCAGCTTGCTGCCTCTAGCGGGAGGGAGCTCCTACGAGCAGTACTTC
TRBV6-5	TRBJ1-4	NA	NA	CASSYRELGEKLFF	TGTGCCAGCAGCTACAGGGAGTTAGGGGAAAAACTGTTTTTT
TRBV11-2	TRBJ1-1	NA	NA	CASSLAGGTEAFF	TGTGCCAGCAGCTTAGCGGGGGGCACTGAAGCTTTCTTT